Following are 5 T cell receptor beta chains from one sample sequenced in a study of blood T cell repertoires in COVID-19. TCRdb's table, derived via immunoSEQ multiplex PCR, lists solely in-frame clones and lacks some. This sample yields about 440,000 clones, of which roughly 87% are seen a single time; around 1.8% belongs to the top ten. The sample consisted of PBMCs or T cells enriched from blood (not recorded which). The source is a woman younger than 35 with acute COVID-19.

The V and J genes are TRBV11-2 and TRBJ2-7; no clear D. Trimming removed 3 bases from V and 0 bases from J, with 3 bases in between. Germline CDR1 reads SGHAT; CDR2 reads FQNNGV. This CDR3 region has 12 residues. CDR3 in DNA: TGTGCCAGCAGCTTTATCTCCTACGAGCAGTACTTC. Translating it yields CASSFISYEQYF.

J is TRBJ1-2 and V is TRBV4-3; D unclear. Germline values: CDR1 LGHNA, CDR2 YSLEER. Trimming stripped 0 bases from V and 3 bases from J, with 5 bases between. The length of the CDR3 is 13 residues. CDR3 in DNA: TGCGCCAGCAGCCAAGACGGTGACTATGGCTACACCTTC. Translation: CASSQDGDYGYTF.

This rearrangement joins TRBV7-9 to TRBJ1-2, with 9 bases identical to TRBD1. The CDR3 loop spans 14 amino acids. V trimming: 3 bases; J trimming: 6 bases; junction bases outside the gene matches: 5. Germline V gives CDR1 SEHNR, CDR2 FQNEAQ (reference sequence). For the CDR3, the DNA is TGTGCCAGCAGCTTTGCTACAGGGGGCGATGGCTACACCTTC. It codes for CASSFATGGDGYTF.

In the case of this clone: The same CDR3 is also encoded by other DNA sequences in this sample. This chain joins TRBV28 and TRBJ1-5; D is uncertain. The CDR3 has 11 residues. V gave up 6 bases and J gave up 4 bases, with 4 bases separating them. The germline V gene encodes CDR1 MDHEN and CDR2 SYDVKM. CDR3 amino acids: CASSPNQPQHF. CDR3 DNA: TGTGCCAGCAGCCCTAATCAGCCCCAGCATTTT.

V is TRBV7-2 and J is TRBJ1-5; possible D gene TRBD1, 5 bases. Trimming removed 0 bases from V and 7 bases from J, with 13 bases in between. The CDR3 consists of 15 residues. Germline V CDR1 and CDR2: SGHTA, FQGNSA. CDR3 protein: CASSLAAGSGQPQHF. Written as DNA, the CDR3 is TGTGCCAGCAGCTTAGCGGCAGGGTCAGGGCAGCCCCAGCATTTT.